Listed here are 26 T cell receptor beta chains from one sample, sequenced in a study of T cells after posttransplantation cyclophosphamide. Some clones are missing from TCRdb's copy, which holds only in-frame ones; the method was immunoSEQ multiplex PCR. The sample has thousands of clones, 85% seen once; the top ten hold about 11%. The sequencing input was CD8+ T cells sorted from PBMCs. These receptors were obtained from a woman aged 50 to 60 in good health and a related stem cell transplant donor.

The rearrangement links TRBV7-2 to TRBJ2-5, with D uncertain. CDR1 and CDR2 (germline): SGHTA, FQGNSA. Between the trimmed V and J ends, which lost 1 base and 5 bases, there was a span of 11 bases. The CDR3 runs to 14 residues. The DNA for the CDR3 is TGTGCCAGCAGCTTAGTAAATAAGGAGGAGACCCAGTACTTC. Translation gives CASSLVNKEETQYF.

V gene TRBV6-5 combines with J gene TRBJ1-1; 7 bases agree with TRBD1. The CDR3 contains 13 residues. The V gene's germline CDR1 is MNHEY and CDR2 SVGAGI. V lost 4 bases and J lost 5; bases outside the gene matches: 4. CDR3 loop: CASSSGGGTEAFF. For the CDR3, the DNA is TGTGCCAGCAGTTCAGGGGGTGGAACTGAAGCTTTCTTT.

This clone appeared a single time. The chain combines TRBV7-9 with TRBJ1-4, with 9 nucleotides matching TRBD1. The V gene end was trimmed by 5 bases and the J gene end by 5 bases; junction bases not matched to a gene: 3. This CDR3 region has 14 residues. Looked up from germline, CDR1 is SEHNR and CDR2 is FQNEAQ (reference sequence). CDR3: CASSDTGGNEKLFF. In DNA, the CDR3 is TGTGCCAGCAGCGACACAGGGGGCAATGAAAAACTGTTTTTT.

The CDR3 DNA reads TGTGCCAGCAGCGGAACCCCGGGTGGTGGGTATGGCTACACCTTC. It encodes CASSGTPGGGYGYTF. This chain connects TRBV5-4 to TRBJ1-2; D remains unclear. CDR1 SGHNT and CDR2 YYREEE come from the germline V gene (reference sequence). Trimming shortened V by 4 bases and J by 5 bases, and 18 bases separated the two germline ends. The CDR3 runs to 15 residues.

This clone appeared a few times. This chain joins TRBV9 and TRBJ2-7, with TRBD2 matching over 9 bases. Germline CDR1 SGDLS, CDR2 YYNGEE. V shed 4 bases, J shed 7 bases, and the junction held 12 bases outside the gene matches. This CDR3 has 15 amino acids. The CDR3 protein is CASSKSGGTSGEQYF. In DNA form, the CDR3 reads TGTGCCAGCAGCAAAAGCGGGGGGACCTCGGGGGAGCAGTACTTC.

This chain uses TRBV2 with TRBJ2-5; D gene unclear. The J call may be wrong; the DNA end is better matched by TRBJ2-7. The length of the CDR3 is 14 residues. CDR1 is SNHLY, CDR2 FYNNEI, per germline. Here the CDR3 reads CASSPWPGVNEQYF. CDR3 nucleotides: TGTGCCAGCAGCCCCTGGCCTGGAGTTAACGAGCAGTACTTC.

The rearrangement links TRBV2 to TRBJ2-1; D is possibly TRBD2 (5 bases). This CDR3 is built from 14 residues. Germline loops: CDR1 SNHLY, CDR2 FYNNEI. Trimming removed 6 bases from V and 2 bases from J, with 11 bases in between. CDR3 in amino acids: CASRWTEAYNEQFF. The CDR3 DNA is TGTGCCAGCAGGTGGACTGAAGCCTACAATGAGCAGTTCTTC. Full variable domain (missing parts from reference TRBV2 and TRBJ2-1): EPEVTQTPSHQVTQMGQEVILRCVPISNHLYFYWYRQILGQKVEFLVSFYNNEISEKSEIFDDQFSVERPDGSNFTLKIRSTKLEDSAMYFCASRWTEAYNEQFFGPGTRLTVL.

The chain carries TRBV28 and TRBJ1-2; perhaps TRBD1 as D (5 bases). V lost 4 bases, J lost 6 bases, and 36 bases lay in between. The germline gives CDR1 MDHEN, CDR2 SYDVKM. The length of the CDR3 is 21 residues. The CDR3 spells CASSSLRAGTFFGGVVDGYTF. The DNA for the CDR3 is TGTGCCAGCAGTTCTCTTAGGGCAGGGACTTTTTTCGGCGGGGTCGTCGATGGCTACACCTTC.

The count of this clone is one. The CDR3, as DNA: TGTGCCAGCAGCCCCGGACAGGCGGCGTCGGACGGCTACACCTTC. Amino acids: CASSPGQAASDGYTF. The chain uses TRBV7-9 and TRBJ1-2; 7 bases map to TRBD1. The length of the CDR3 is 15 residues. The ends lost 5 bases at V and 8 bases at J; junction bases unmatched: 14. The germline CDR1 and CDR2 sequences are SEHNR and FQNEAQ (reference sequence).

The chain carries TRBV6-6 and TRBJ1-1; perhaps TRBD1 as D (5 bases). The germline V gene encodes CDR1 MNHNY and CDR2 SVGAGI (reference sequence). The CDR3 is 16 residues long. With 2 bases removed from V and 3 bases from J, the gap between germline ends came to 16 bases. As DNA, the CDR3 is TGTGCCAGCAGTTACGCCTTGTGGAGGGACCACACTGAAGCTTTCTTT. Amino acid sequence: CASSYALWRDHTEAFF.

The V and J genes are TRBV6-5 and TRBJ1-3; perhaps TRBD1 as D (5 bases). V was shortened by 4 bases and J by 0 bases, with 13 bases between the two germline ends. This CDR3 has 16 residues. Germline CDR1 MNHEY, CDR2 SVGAGI. Here the CDR3 DNA reads TGTGCCAGCAGTTCCGGCCGGGACTTCTCTGGAAACACCATATATTTT. This gives the protein CASSSGRDFSGNTIYF.

The chain couples TRBV5-1 to TRBJ2-3; 15 positions match TRBD2. The CDR3 is made up of 16 amino acids. Germline lookup yields CDR1 SGHRS and CDR2 YFSETQ. V dropped 4 bases and J dropped 6; count of bases not matched to a gene: 6. DNA for the CDR3: TGCGCCAGCAGCGGGGGGACTAGCGGGAGGTACGATACGCAGTATTTT. Residues: CASSGGTSGRYDTQYF.

V and J are TRBV7-9 and TRBJ2-5, with 9 bases identical to TRBD1. V shed 5 bases and J 6 bases; nucleotides not matched to a gene: 13. The length of the CDR3 is 16 residues. CDR1 SEHNR and CDR2 FQNEAQ come from the germline V gene (reference sequence). CDR3 residues: CASSAPRQGVPKTQYF. The CDR3 DNA is TGTGCCAGCAGCGCCCCTCGACAGGGGGTCCCAAAGACCCAGTACTTC. Supplemented by reference TRBV7-9 and TRBJ2-5, the full variable domain reads DTGVSQNPRHKITKRGQNVTFRCDPISEHNRLYWYRQTLGQGPEFLTYFQNEAQLEKSRLLSDRFSAERPKGSFSTLEIQRTEQGDSAMYLCASSAPRQGVPKTQYFGPGTRLLVL.

The gene calls are TRBV6-4 and TRBJ2-2; 8 bases are shared with TRBD2. CDR3 length equals 15 residues. With 4 bases clipped from V and 1 base from J, the junction kept 2 bases outside the gene matches. From germline, CDR1 is MRHNA and CDR2 SNTAGT. CDR3 sequence: CASSVLAGNTGELFF. CDR3 sequence (DNA): TGTGCCAGCAGTGTCCTAGCGGGGAACACCGGGGAGCTGTTTTTT.

V gene TRBV27 combines with J gene TRBJ2-7; D perhaps matches TRBD2 (6 bases). Trimming removed 8 bases from V and 4 bases from J, with 15 bases in between. This CDR3 is 13 amino acids long. Germline V gene lookup returns CDR1 MNHEY and CDR2 SMNVEV (reference sequence). CDR3 residues: CASAPRTIYEQYF. CDR3 bases: TGTGCCAGCGCCCCCCGGACTATTTACGAGCAGTACTTC.

The V and J genes are TRBV7-6 and TRBJ2-5, with a weak D call TRBD1 (6 bases). Judging by the DNA end, TRBJ2-7 fits better; the J call may be wrong. Germline V CDR1 and CDR2: SGHVS, FNYEAQ. The CDR3 has 16 amino acids. CDR3 in amino acids: CASSAVRSGQTYEQYF. The CDR3 coding sequence is TGTGCCAGCAGCGCCGTCCGGTCCGGACAGACTTACGAGCAGTACTTC.

The rearrangement links TRBV19 to TRBJ1-2, with TRBD1 matching 8 bases. Germline V lookup: CDR1 LNHDA, CDR2 SQIVND (reference sequence). The CDR3 sequence is 13 residues long. With 3 bases clipped from V and 6 bases from J, the junction kept 3 bases outside the gene matches. The CDR3 DNA reads TGTGCCAGTAGTATTGGACAGGGAAATGGCTACACCTTC. The encoded protein is CASSIGQGNGYTF. Looking up the rest from reference TRBV19 and TRBJ1-2 gives the full variable domain: DGGITQSPKYLFRKEGQNVTLSCEQNLNHDAMYWYRQDPGQGLRLIYYSQIVNDFQKGDIAEGYSVSREKKESFPLTVTSAQKNPTAFYLCASSIGQGNGYTFGSGTRLTVV.

The sample holds one count of this clone. The CDR3, as DNA: TGTGCCAGCAGCTTGGCCAAGGAGAACTATGGCTACACCTTC. The encoded protein is CASSLAKENYGYTF. This chain joins TRBV5-4 and TRBJ1-2; D uncertain. V shed 0 bases and J shed 2 bases, with 8 bases lying between them. Germline values: CDR1 SGHNT, CDR2 YYREEE (reference sequence). The CDR3 covers 14 residues. Full variable domain (rest looked up from reference TRBV5-4 and TRBJ1-2): ETGVTQSPTHLIKTRGQQVTLRCSSQSGHNTVSWYQQALGQGPQFIFQYYREEENGRGNFPPRFSGLQFPNYSSELNVNALELDDSALYLCASSLAKENYGYTFGSGTRLTVV.

This chain joins TRBV9 and TRBJ1-4; 10 positions match TRBD1. This CDR3 comprises 14 residues. Trimming at V came to 4 bases and at J to 13 bases, leaving 10 bases not matched to a gene. Germline V lookup: CDR1 SGDLS, CDR2 YYNGEE. In DNA form, the CDR3 reads TGTGCCAGCAGCCCCGGGACAGGGGCTTCGGTACTGTTTTTT. Amino acid sequence: CASSPGTGASVLFF.

The genes are TRBV4-1 and TRBJ1-5; TRBD1 aligns across 9 bases. V lost 6 bases to trimming and J lost 5 bases; unmatched junction nucleotides: 2. Germline CDR1 reads MGHRA; CDR2 reads YSYEKL. CDR3 size: 13 residues. The CDR3 protein is CASSGQGYQPQHF. The DNA for the CDR3 is TGCGCCAGCAGTGGACAGGGGTATCAGCCCCAGCATTTT.

The gene calls are TRBV11-2 and TRBJ2-2, with 10 positions matching TRBD2. The germline V gene encodes CDR1 SGHAT and CDR2 FQNNGV. J lost 12 bases, V lost 3 bases, and 4 bases had no gene match. The CDR3 is made up of 13 amino acids. This CDR3 reads CASSFGTSVQLFF. The CDR3 region has the DNA TGTGCCAGCAGCTTCGGGACTAGCGTGCAGCTGTTTTTT.

The rearrangement uses TRBV5-1 and TRBJ2-3; D gene uncertain. This CDR3 spans 17 amino acids. Trimming took off 3 bases at V and 2 bases at J, with 19 bases between the two ends. Germline V gene data show CDR1 as SGHRS and CDR2 as YFSETQ. The CDR3 loop reads CASSSNPFRVFTDTQYF. The CDR3 DNA follows: TGCGCCAGCAGCTCAAACCCATTCCGGGTATTCACAGATACGCAGTATTTT.

This chain links TRBV10-3 with TRBJ1-2; 10 positions match TRBD1. CDR1 and CDR2 from the germline V gene are ENHRY and SYGVKD. The trim removed 10 bases at V and 3 bases at J, leaving 14 bases unmatched. This CDR3 is 16 amino acids long. The CDR3 region has the DNA TGTGCCACCCTGAGGCCGGGACAGGGGACGCACTATGGCTACACCTTC. Its translation is CATLRPGQGTHYGYTF.

This clone was seen just once. The chain employs TRBV9 and TRBJ1-1; D remains ambiguous. Germline V gives CDR1 SGDLS, CDR2 YYNGEE. Trimming took 3 bases from V and 0 from J, leaving 18 bases between them. CDR3 length: 17 residues. The CDR3 DNA follows: TGTGCCAGCAGCGCCACCGGGGAAGTGAGGTTGAACACTGAAGCTTTCTTT. This sequence encodes CASSATGEVRLNTEAFF.

The rearrangement joins TRBV6-1 to TRBJ2-7, with D possibly being TRBD1 (6 bases). Germline loops: CDR1 MNHNS, CDR2 SASEGT. The CDR3 extends over 15 amino acids. Trimming took 2 bases from V and 3 from J, leaving 14 bases between them. CDR3 DNA: TGTGCCAGCAGTGAAAGGCAGGGGAATCTCTACGAGCAGTACTTC. This gives the protein CASSERQGNLYEQYF.

The CDR3: CASGFWSGGEETQYF. CDR3 bases: TGTGCTAGTGGTTTTTGGTCTGGAGGAGAGGAGACCCAGTACTTC. The genes are TRBV12-5 and TRBJ2-5, with D maybe TRBD2 (5 bases). The length of the CDR3 is 15 residues. Germline V gene data show CDR1 as LGHNT and CDR2 as FRNRAP. Trimming left V 3 bases short and J 5 bases short, with 16 bases between.